Listed below are T cell receptor beta chains from one sample, sequenced in a study of blood T cell repertoires in COVID-19. Data came from immunoSEQ multiplex PCR; TCRdb stores just in-frame clones and leaves some out. This table has about 150,000 clones, 88% appearing once. The sample consisted of peripheral blood. Receptors were obtained from a man aged 45 to 65 who had recovered from COVID-19. Both conserved end residues are part of each CDR3. A D gene is named only where the DNA matches it firmly. Rows may omit the clone size; those that give it use once, few, many or a size class.

j_gene,abundance,v_gene,d_gene,CDR3aa,CDR3nt
TRBJ1-1,NA,TRBV19,TRBD1,CASSISGTGNTEAFF,TGTGCCAGTAGTATTTCCGGGACAGGGAACACTGAAGCTTTCTTT
TRBJ2-1,NA,TRBV7-2,TRBD2,CASSSLAGVYNEQFF,TGTGCCAGCAGCAGTCTAGCGGGAGTCTACAATGAGCAGTTCTTC
TRBJ1-4,NA,TRBV19,NA,CASGSGYNEKLFF,TGTGCCAGTGGAAGCGGGTATAATGAAAAACTGTTTTTT
TRBJ2-5,NA,TRBV29-1,NA,CSAQSGTQYF,TGCAGCGCTCAGTCGGGGACCCAGTACTTC
TRBJ1-5,NA,TRBV6-1,TRBD1,CASSDGTDSNQPQHF,TGTGCCAGCAGTGATGGGACAGATAGCAATCAGCCCCAGCATTTT
TRBJ2-2,NA,TRBV6-4,TRBD1,CASSAGTGDTGELFF,TGTGCCAGCAGTGCCGGGACAGGGGACACCGGGGAGCTGTTTTTT
TRBJ1-4,NA,TRBV5-6,NA,CASSSTSGSEKLFF,TGTGCCAGCAGCTCGACATCTGGGAGTGAAAAACTGTTTTTT
TRBJ1-2,NA,TRBV6-5,NA,CASSYGQSNYGYTF,TGTGCCAGCAGTTACGGACAGTCTAACTATGGCTACACCTTC
TRBJ2-7,NA,TRBV6-2/TRBV6-3,NA,CASSYGGNEQYF,TGTGCCAGCAGTTACGGGGGGAACGAGCAGTACTTC
TRBJ2-7,NA,TRBV30,NA,CALDYLSYEQYF,TGTGCCTTGGACTACTTATCCTACGAGCAGTACTTC
TRBJ1-6,NA,TRBV3-1/TRBV3-2,NA,CASSPAGLYSPLHF,TGTGCCAGCAGCCCGGCAGGGCTGTATTCACCCCTCCACTTT
TRBJ2-2,NA,TRBV29-1,TRBD1,CSAIRDGTGAPGELFF,TGCAGCGCCATTAGAGATGGGACAGGGGCTCCCGGGGAGCTGTTTTTT
TRBJ1-3,NA,TRBV5-6,NA,CASSSRIGVGNTIYF,TGTGCCAGCAGTTCCCGTATCGGGGTTGGAAACACCATATATTTT
TRBJ1-1,NA,TRBV11-2,NA,CASRLDIEAFF,TGTGCCAGCAGACTGGACATTGAAGCTTTCTTT
TRBJ2-5,NA,TRBV6-5,NA,CASSYGQGGQETQYF,TGTGCCAGCAGTTATGGGCAGGGGGGTCAAGAGACCCAGTACTTC
TRBJ1-1,NA,TRBV6-5,NA,CASRTRAGWATEAFF,TGTGCCAGCAGAACCCGGGCAGGGTGGGCCACTGAAGCTTTCTTT
TRBJ2-6,NA,TRBV4-1,NA,CASSQTDARVSGANVLTF,TGCGCCAGCAGCCAGACAGACGCTCGAGTCTCTGGGGCCAACGTCCTGACTTTC
TRBJ2-3,NA,TRBV28,TRBD2,CASSLPGGSSTDTQYF,TGTGCCAGCAGTTTGCCGGGGGGGTCTAGCACAGATACGCAGTATTTT
TRBJ1-5,NA,TRBV6-5,NA,CATQDRSRSEPQHF,TGTGCCACCCAGGACAGATCCAGATCGGAGCCCCAGCATTTT
TRBJ2-1,NA,TRBV7-9,NA,CASSAGIINEQFF,TGTGCCAGCAGCGCCGGGATCATCAATGAGCAGTTCTTC
TRBJ1-4,few,TRBV21-1,NA,CASSHLPGAVVATNEKLFF,TGTGCCAGCAGCCACCTGCCGGGAGCAGTCGTTGCAACTAATGAAAAACTGTTTTTT
TRBJ1-5,NA,TRBV30,TRBD1,CAWSVHWGQGKYGNQPQHF,TGTGCCTGGAGTGTCCACTGGGGACAGGGGAAATATGGCAATCAGCCCCAGCATTTT
TRBJ2-2,once,TRBV24-1,TRBD1,CATSDFRGQENTGELFF,TGTGCCACCAGTGACTTCCGGGGACAGGAGAACACCGGGGAGCTGTTTTTT
TRBJ1-4,NA,TRBV7-3,TRBD1,CASSRTGGGEKLFF,TGTGCCAGCAGCCGTACAGGGGGTGGGGAAAAACTGTTTTTT
TRBJ2-1,NA,TRBV7-2,NA,CASSLGGPQGGEQFF,TGTGCCAGCAGCTTAGGGGGCCCCCAGGGTGGTGAGCAGTTCTTC
TRBJ1-6,NA,TRBV6-1,NA,CASSERGEALHF,TGTGCCAGCAGTGAACGTGGGGAGGCCCTCCACTTT
TRBJ1-4,few,TRBV5-8,NA,CASSQGAGQINEKLFF,TGTGCCAGCAGCCAGGGCGCTGGACAGATTAATGAAAAACTGTTTTTT
TRBJ2-7,NA,TRBV7-2,NA,CASSVDRFEQYF,TGTGCCAGCAGCGTCGACAGGTTCGAGCAGTACTTC
TRBJ1-2,NA,TRBV4-3,NA,CASSQDRVSGYTF,TGCGCCAGCAGCCAAGACAGGGTTTCAGGCTACACCTTC
TRBJ1-1,NA,TRBV5-1,TRBD1,CASSPRTGATYEAFF,TGCGCCAGCAGCCCGAGGACAGGGGCGACCTATGAAGCTTTCTTT
TRBJ2-7,NA,TRBV5-6,TRBD1,CASSPLGQGYEQYF,TGTGCCAGCAGCCCCTTGGGACAGGGGTACGAGCAGTACTTC
TRBJ1-1,NA,TRBV10-2,NA,CASSESPSLNTEAFF,TGCGCCAGCAGTGAGTCACCCAGTTTGAACACTGAAGCTTTCTTT
TRBJ2-7,NA,TRBV11-2,NA,CASSLVNIDEQYF,TGTGCCAGCAGCTTAGTTAACATCGACGAGCAGTACTTC
TRBJ2-2,NA,TRBV15,TRBD2,CATSTAGGKTGELFF,TGTGCCACCAGCACCGCGGGAGGGAAAACCGGGGAGCTGTTTTTT
TRBJ1-5,NA,TRBV7-2,NA,CASSPKGDQPQHF,TGTGCCAGCAGCCCCAAGGGGGATCAGCCCCAGCATTTT
TRBJ1-2,NA,TRBV4-1,TRBD1,CASSHGQEIRDGYTF,TGCGCCAGCAGCCACGGACAGGAGATAAGGGATGGCTACACCTTC
TRBJ2-7,NA,TRBV19,TRBD1,CASSIPKGATYEQYF,TGTGCCAGTAGTATTCCTAAGGGGGCCACCTACGAGCAGTACTTC
TRBJ1-5,once,TRBV30,TRBD1,CAWTKGAQVGGPQHF,TGTGCCTGGACTAAGGGGGCGCAGGTTGGGGGGCCCCAGCATTTT
TRBJ1-1,NA,TRBV7-3,NA,CASSPGRGLQAFF,TGTGCCAGCAGCCCCGGGCGGGGGCTCCAAGCTTTCTTT
TRBJ1-5,NA,TRBV6-1,NA,CASSEAQVWINQPQHF,TGTGCCAGCAGTGAAGCGCAGGTCTGGATAAATCAGCCCCAGCATTTT
TRBJ1-5,NA,TRBV18,TRBD1,CASSPPNRGDQPQHF,TGTGCCAGCTCACCACCGAACAGGGGAGATCAGCCCCAGCATTTT
TRBJ2-7,NA,TRBV4-3,TRBD2,CASSQDRGAGSYEQYF,TGCGCCAGCAGCCAAGATAGGGGAGCGGGAAGCTACGAGCAGTACTTC
TRBJ2-7,NA,TRBV29-1,NA,CSAFDKIEQYF,TGCAGCGCATTCGACAAGATCGAGCAGTACTTC
TRBJ1-6,NA,TRBV18,NA,CASSPGGERPLHF,TGTGCCAGCTCCCCGGGGGGGGAGAGGCCCCTCCACTTT
TRBJ2-7,NA,TRBV2,TRBD2,CAIRTSEYEQYF,TGTGCCATACGGACTAGCGAGTACGAGCAGTACTTC
TRBJ2-2,NA,TRBV5-1,TRBD1,CASSLFSGGSGELFF,TGCGCCAGCAGCTTGTTTTCAGGGGGCAGCGGGGAGCTGTTTTTT
TRBJ2-7,NA,TRBV5-5,NA,CASSPPRPDEQYF,TGTGCCAGCAGCCCCCCCCGCCCAGACGAGCAGTACTTC
TRBJ1-2,few,TRBV28,NA,CASSQPSQGIYGYTF,TGTGCCAGCAGCCAACCTTCTCAGGGAATCTATGGCTACACCTTC
TRBJ2-1,NA,TRBV5-1,TRBD2,CASSLWSGSSRSYNEQFF,TGCGCCAGCAGCTTGTGGAGCGGGAGCTCACGATCCTACAATGAGCAGTTCTTC
TRBJ2-4,NA,TRBV7-2,NA,CASSLDGGGSRNIQYF,TGTGCCAGCAGCTTAGACGGGGGAGGAAGCCGAAACATTCAGTACTTC
TRBJ2-1,NA,TRBV5-1,TRBD2,CASSPGLAGGRSSYNEQFF,TGCGCCAGCAGCCCGGGACTAGCGGGAGGCCGGAGCTCCTACAATGAGCAGTTCTTC